One and the same sample provided the 24 T cell receptor beta chains below, sequenced in a study of identical twins. TCRdb fed the 5' RACE reads into MiXCR, producing one record per CDR3 protein. This sample has over 200,000 distinct CDR3 sequences, with roughly 10% found just once. Sequencing used memory T cells sorted from blood. These receptors were obtained from a man between 50 and 59 years old in good health.

V and J are TRBV7-7 and TRBJ2-5, with 14 bases identical to TRBD2. Germline V gene lookup returns CDR1 SSHAT and CDR2 FNYEAQ (reference sequence). V trimming: 1 base; J trimming: 2 bases; junction bases outside the gene matches: 0. The CDR3 contains 16 residues. As DNA, the CDR3 is TGTGCCAGCAGCTTAGGGACTAGCGGGAGGCAAGAGACCCAGTACTTC. The encoded protein is CASSLGTSGRQETQYF.

This chain links TRBV7-2 with TRBJ2-3; 11 bases fit TRBD2. The CDR3 runs to 17 residues. Germline CDR1 is SGHTA and CDR2 is FQGNSA. J lost 7 bases, V lost 0 bases, and 9 bases had no gene match. Here the CDR3 reads CASSLALAGVNQYTQYF. Here the CDR3 DNA reads TGTGCCAGCAGCTTAGCACTAGCGGGAGTAAACCAATATACGCAGTATTTT.

The rearrangement joins TRBV11-1 to TRBJ2-5; the match to TRBD1 covers 9 bases. V lost 5 bases, J lost 4 bases, and 8 bases stayed unmatched. CDR1 and CDR2 from the germline V gene are SGHAT and FQDESV (reference sequence). The CDR3 is 15 residues long. CDR3 sequence (DNA): TGTGCCAGCAGCCACCGGGACAGGGATGGAGAGACCCAGTACTTC. It specifies CASSHRDRDGETQYF.

This clonotype was observed a few times. The V gene is TRBV5-6, the J gene TRBJ1-2; tentative D call: TRBD1 (5 bases). CDR3 length: 13 residues. Germline values: CDR1 SGHDT, CDR2 YYEEEE. Between the trimmed V and J ends, which lost 1 base and 6 bases, there was a span of 10 bases. Here the CDR3 reads CASSLQGPDGYTF. In DNA, the CDR3 is TGTGCCAGCAGCTTGCAGGGTCCAGATGGCTACACCTTC. The full variable domain, with the rest looked up from reference TRBV5-6 and TRBJ1-2, is DAGVTQSPTHLIKTRGQQVTLRCSPKSGHDTVSWYQQALGQGPQFIFQYYEEEERQRGNFPDRFSGHQFPNYSSELNVNALLLGDSALYLCASSLQGPDGYTFGSGTRLTVV.

This clonotype has at least ten counts. The chain employs TRBV4-2 and TRBJ2-7; maybe TRBD1 (6 bases). Per the germline V gene, CDR1 is LGHNA and CDR2 is YNFKEQ. Trimming stripped 1 base from V and 0 bases from J, with 7 bases between. This CDR3 contains 14 residues. CDR3: CASSQGDTSYEQYF. For the CDR3, the DNA is TGTGCCAGCAGCCAAGGGGACACCTCCTACGAGCAGTACTTC.

This clonotype occurred many times. This chain uses TRBV7-9 with TRBJ2-1, with D maybe TRBD1 (6 bases). The CDR3 sequence is 12 residues long. Germline V gene data show CDR1 as SEHNR and CDR2 as FQNEAQ (reference sequence). Trimming removed 5 bases from V and 15 bases from J, with 17 bases in between. The CDR3 DNA reads as TGTGCCAGCAGCCAGGGGCCTCCAGAGGGGTTCTTC. Translating it yields CASSQGPPEGFF.

This clonotype was counted between two and nine times. The rearrangement links TRBV4-2 to TRBJ1-2; 11 bases are shared with TRBD1. The CDR3 loop spans 16 amino acids. V trimming: 0 bases; J trimming: 7 bases; junction bases outside the gene matches: 7. Germline assignment: CDR1 LGHNA and CDR2 YNFKEQ. The CDR3 loop reads CASSQDLDRGPAGYTF. The CDR3 nucleotides read TGTGCCAGCAGCCAAGATCTGGACAGGGGGCCCGCTGGCTACACCTTC.

This clonotype was counted only a few times. The chain employs TRBV28 and TRBJ1-5; the match to TRBD1 covers 7 bases. V gave up 7 bases and J gave up 6 bases; unmatched junction bases: 15. CDR1 is MDHEN, CDR2 SYDVKM, per germline. The CDR3 loop spans 16 amino acids. The CDR3 loop is CASIPPSRQGAQPQHF. CDR3 bases: TGTGCCAGCATCCCCCCCTCGCGACAGGGAGCTCAGCCCCAGCATTTT.

This clonotype was picked up a small number of times. V gene TRBV10-3 combines with J gene TRBJ2-1; 9 bases agree with TRBD2. The CDR3 is made up of 13 amino acids. V dropped 3 bases and J dropped 10; count of bases not matched to a gene: 4. Looked up from germline, CDR1 is ENHRY and CDR2 is SYGVKD. The CDR3 here is CAISDKAGGEQFF. The DNA of the CDR3 is TGTGCCATCAGTGACAAAGCGGGAGGAGAGCAGTTCTTC.

This clonotype was seen a handful of times. This chain connects TRBV5-6 to TRBJ2-3; 10 nucleotides agree with TRBD2. V lost 0 bases to trimming and J lost 8 bases; unmatched junction nucleotides: 6. The CDR3 spans 15 residues. Germline assignment: CDR1 SGHDT and CDR2 YYEEEE. The CDR3 DNA is TGTGCCAGCAGCTTGGCCCCAGCGGGGGGGGTTACGCAGTATTTT. Amino acids: CASSLAPAGGVTQYF.

This clonotype has at least ten counts. The V gene is TRBV7-9, the J gene TRBJ1-1, with 7 bases lining up with TRBD1. J was trimmed by 6 bases and V by 7 bases; bases with no gene match: 11. This CDR3 comprises 14 residues. Looked up from germline, CDR1 is SEHNR and CDR2 is FQNEAQ (reference sequence). The CDR3 sequence is CASTSDRANPEAFF. The CDR3, as DNA: TGTGCCAGCACCAGCGACAGGGCGAATCCTGAAGCTTTCTTT.

This clonotype was counted a single time. This chain joins TRBV19 and TRBJ2-1, with TRBD2 matching over 9 bases. Germline loops: CDR1 LNHDA, CDR2 SQIVND (reference sequence). CDR3 length: 17 amino acids. V dropped 1 base and J dropped 8; count of bases not matched to a gene: 12. The CDR3 protein is CASSIARLAARRDEQFF. The DNA of the CDR3 is TGTGCCAGTAGTATAGCCCGACTAGCGGCCCGGAGGGATGAGCAGTTCTTC.

The sample holds many counts of this clonotype. The chain links TRBV7-6 to TRBJ2-5, with D possibly matching TRBD1 (5 bases). CDR3 length: 13 residues. Trimming took 1 base from V and 7 from J, leaving 10 bases between them. The germline V gene has CDR1 SGHVS and CDR2 FNYEAQ. The CDR3 loop reads CASSLEAGRTQYF. CDR3 in DNA: TGTGCCAGCAGCTTAGAGGCAGGGCGGACCCAGTACTTC. The full variable domain, in which reference TRBV7-6 and TRBJ2-5 provide the parts outside the CDR3, is GAGVSQSPRYKVTKRGQDVALRCDPISGHVSLYWYRQALGQGPEFLTYFNYEAQQDKSGLPNDRFSAERPEGSISTLTIQRTEQRDSAMYRCASSLEAGRTQYFGPGTRLLVL.

V usage is TRBV10-3 and J usage is TRBJ1-3; TRBD1 aligns across 7 bases. The germline CDR1 and CDR2 sequences are ENHRY and SYGVKD. Trimming removed 4 bases from V and 3 bases from J; junction bases left unmatched: 3. The CDR3 sequence is 14 residues long. For the CDR3, the DNA is TGTGCCATCAGTGCAGGGACAGTTGGAAACACCATATATTTT. This codes for CAISAGTVGNTIYF.

This clonotype was recorded many times. The CDR3 DNA is TGTGCCACCAGTGTCAATAGGCAGGGCGGCGAGACCCAGTACTTC. It yields the protein CATSVNRQGGETQYF. The chain uses TRBV24-1 and TRBJ2-5, with D maybe TRBD1 (5 bases). This CDR3 has 15 residues. The ends were cut back, 5 bases at V and 5 bases at J, with 17 bases in the middle. The germline V gene has CDR1 KGHDR and CDR2 SFDVKD.

CDR3 loop: CASSQEGTGIGELFF. Here the CDR3 DNA reads TGCGCCAGCAGCCAAGAAGGCACAGGGATCGGGGAGCTGTTTTTT. The chain combines TRBV4-3 with TRBJ2-2, with TRBD1 as a possible D gene (6 bases). This CDR3 is 15 amino acids long. Germline lookup yields CDR1 LGHNA and CDR2 YSLEER. V lost 0 bases, J lost 7 bases, and 12 bases lay in between.

Ten or more counts support this clonotype. V and J are TRBV3-1 and TRBJ1-1; a weak D match, TRBD1 (5 bases). This CDR3 comprises 15 residues. V lost 3 bases, J lost 0 bases, and 11 bases lay in between. Germline CDR1 and CDR2: LGHDT and YNNKEL (reference sequence). CDR3 in amino acids: CASSQAGTVNTEAFF. CDR3 DNA sequence: TGTGCCAGCAGCCAGGCCGGGACCGTGAACACTGAAGCTTTCTTT.

This chain joins TRBV12-3 or TRBV12-4 and TRBJ1-4; no clear D gene. V lost 5 bases to trimming and J lost 8 bases, with 9 bases between them. The CDR3 is 12 residues long. CDR3 protein: CASSQSGEKLFF. The CDR3 bases are TGTGCCAGCAGTCAGTCGGGGGAAAAACTGTTTTTT.

This clonotype was counted many times. The J gene is TRBJ2-7, the V gene TRBV3-1, with D tentatively TRBD1 (5 bases). The germline V gene encodes CDR1 LGHDT and CDR2 YNNKEL (reference sequence). V lost 4 bases and J lost 2, with 15 bases in between. The length of the CDR3 is 15 residues. CDR3 DNA sequence: TGTGCCAGCAGCCCGACGACAGATATTCCCTACGAGCAGTACTTC. Translating gives CASSPTTDIPYEQYF.

This clonotype has a count of ten or more. This chain joins TRBV2 and TRBJ2-7, with D maybe TRBD1 (5 bases). In germline, CDR1 is SNHLY, CDR2 FYNNEI. Trimming left V 5 bases short and J 8 bases short, with 19 bases between. CDR3 size: 14 residues. CDR3 residues: CASSTQGGAPQQYF. The DNA for the CDR3 is TGTGCCAGCAGTACCCAGGGCGGCGCCCCCCAGCAGTACTTC.

This clonotype was counted ten times or more. V gene TRBV25-1 combines with J gene TRBJ2-1; TRBD2 is a possible D gene (6 bases). CDR3 length: 13 amino acids. The germline gives CDR1 MGHDK, CDR2 SYGVNS. V shed 5 bases and J shed 7 bases, with 12 bases lying between them. The CDR3, as DNA: TGTGCCAGCAGTAGGGGCGGGGATAATGAGCAGTTCTTC. It yields the protein CASSRGGDNEQFF.

This clonotype was counted between two and nine times. The chain carries TRBV7-2 and TRBJ2-1; D gene ambiguous. The V end was cut by 5 bases, the J end by 7 bases, with 18 bases between. CDR3 length: 15 residues. From germline, CDR1 is SGHTA and CDR2 FQGNSA. The CDR3 is CASSPLGFSWNEQFF. In DNA form, the CDR3 reads TGTGCCAGCAGCCCGCTGGGGTTTAGTTGGAATGAGCAGTTCTTC.

This clonotype was seen many times. The CDR3 region is CASSQTDTEAFF. CDR3 coding DNA: TGTGCCAGCAGCCAAACGGACACTGAAGCTTTCTTT. The genes are TRBV3-1 and TRBJ1-1; D uncertain. CDR3 length: 12 amino acids. Trimming took off 2 bases at V and 3 bases at J, with 4 bases between the two ends. The germline CDR1 and CDR2 sequences are LGHDT and YNNKEL (reference sequence).

This clonotype came up many times. The chain uses TRBV7-9 and TRBJ2-7; TRBD2 agrees at 15 bases. V trimming: 5 bases; J trimming: 6 bases; junction bases outside the gene matches: 5. The CDR3 runs to 15 residues. CDR1 and CDR2 from the germline V gene are SEHNR and FQNEAQ (reference sequence). The CDR3 nucleotides read TGTGCCAGCAGCCGGACTAGCGGGAGGGATTTCGAGCAGTACTTC. This gives the protein CASSRTSGRDFEQYF. The complete variable domain, with remaining parts taken from reference TRBV7-9 and TRBJ2-7, reads DTGVSQNPRHKITKRGQNVTFRCDPISEHNRLYWYRQTLGQGPEFLTYFQNEAQLEKSRLLSDRFSAERPKGSFSTLEIQRTEQGDSAMYLCASSRTSGRDFEQYFGPGTRLTVT.